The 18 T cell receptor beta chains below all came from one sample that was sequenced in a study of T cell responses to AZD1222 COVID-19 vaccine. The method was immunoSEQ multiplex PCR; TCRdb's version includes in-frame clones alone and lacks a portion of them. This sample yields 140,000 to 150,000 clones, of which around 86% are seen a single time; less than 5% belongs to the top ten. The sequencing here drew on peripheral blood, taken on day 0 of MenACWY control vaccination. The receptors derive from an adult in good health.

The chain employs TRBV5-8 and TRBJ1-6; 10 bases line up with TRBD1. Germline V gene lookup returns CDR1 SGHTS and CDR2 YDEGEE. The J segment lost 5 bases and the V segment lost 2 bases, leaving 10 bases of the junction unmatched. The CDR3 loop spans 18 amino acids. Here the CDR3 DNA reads TGTGCCAGCAGCTTACACCGAATAGGACAGGGGGATAATTCACCCCTCCACTTT. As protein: CASSLHRIGQGDNSPLHF.

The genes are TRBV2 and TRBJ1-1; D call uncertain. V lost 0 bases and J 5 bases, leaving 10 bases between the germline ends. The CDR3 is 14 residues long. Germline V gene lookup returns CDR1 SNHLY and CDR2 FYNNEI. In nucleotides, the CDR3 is TGTGCCAGCAGTGAAGCAAGAAGAGGGACTGAAGCTTTCTTT. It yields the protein CASSEARRGTEAFF.

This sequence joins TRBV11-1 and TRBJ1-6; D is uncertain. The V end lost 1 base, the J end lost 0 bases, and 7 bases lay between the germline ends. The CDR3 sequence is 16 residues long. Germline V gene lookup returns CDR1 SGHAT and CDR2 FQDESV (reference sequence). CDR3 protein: CASSLGGVSYNSPLHF. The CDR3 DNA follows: TGTGCCAGCAGCTTAGGTGGCGTCTCCTATAATTCACCCCTCCACTTT.

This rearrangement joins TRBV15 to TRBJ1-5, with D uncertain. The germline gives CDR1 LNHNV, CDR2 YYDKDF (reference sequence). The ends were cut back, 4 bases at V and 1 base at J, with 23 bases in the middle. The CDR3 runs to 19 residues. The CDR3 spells CATSTSELGGEISNQPQHF. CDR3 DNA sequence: TGTGCCACCAGCACTTCGGAGTTGGGTGGGGAGATCAGCAATCAGCCCCAGCATTTT.

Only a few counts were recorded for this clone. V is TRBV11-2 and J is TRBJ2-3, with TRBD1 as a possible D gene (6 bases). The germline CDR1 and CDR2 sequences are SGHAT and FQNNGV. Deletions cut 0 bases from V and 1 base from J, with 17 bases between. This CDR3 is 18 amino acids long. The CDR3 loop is CASSLDGIGHRGTDTQYF. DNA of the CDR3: TGTGCCAGCAGCTTAGATGGGATAGGGCACAGGGGCACAGATACGCAGTATTTT.

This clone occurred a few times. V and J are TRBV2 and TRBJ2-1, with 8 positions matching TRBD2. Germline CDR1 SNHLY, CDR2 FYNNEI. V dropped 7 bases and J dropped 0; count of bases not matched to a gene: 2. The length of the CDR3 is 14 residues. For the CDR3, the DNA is TGTGCCAGCAATGCGGGGGGCTCCTACAATGAGCAGTTCTTC. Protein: CASNAGGSYNEQFF.

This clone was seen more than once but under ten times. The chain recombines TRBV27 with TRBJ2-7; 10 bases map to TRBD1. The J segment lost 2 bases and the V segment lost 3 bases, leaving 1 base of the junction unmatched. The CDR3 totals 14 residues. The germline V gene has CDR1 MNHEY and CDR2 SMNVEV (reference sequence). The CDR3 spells CASSFGTGAYEQYV. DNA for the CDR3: TGTGCCAGCAGTTTCGGGACAGGGGCCTACGAGCAGTACGTC.

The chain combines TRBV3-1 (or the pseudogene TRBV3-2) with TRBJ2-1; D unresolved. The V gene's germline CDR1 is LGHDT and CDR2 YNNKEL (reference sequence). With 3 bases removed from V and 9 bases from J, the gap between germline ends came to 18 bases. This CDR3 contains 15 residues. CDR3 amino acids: CASSHLGPSFPEQFF. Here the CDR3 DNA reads TGTGCCAGCAGCCATCTTGGACCCTCATTCCCTGAGCAGTTCTTC.

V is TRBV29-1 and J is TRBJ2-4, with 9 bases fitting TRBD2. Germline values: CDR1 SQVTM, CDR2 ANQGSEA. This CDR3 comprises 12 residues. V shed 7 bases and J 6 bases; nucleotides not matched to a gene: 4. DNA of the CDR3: TGCAGCGGGGAGACTAGCGGAAACATTCAGTACTTC. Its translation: CSGETSGNIQYF.

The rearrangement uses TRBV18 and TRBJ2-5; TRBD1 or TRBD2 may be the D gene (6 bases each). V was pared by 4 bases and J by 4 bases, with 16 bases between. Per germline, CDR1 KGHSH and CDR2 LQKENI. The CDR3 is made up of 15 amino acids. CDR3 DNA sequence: TGTGCCAGCTCACTGTACAGGGAGGTGGTAGAGACCCAGTACTTC. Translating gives CASSLYREVVETQYF.

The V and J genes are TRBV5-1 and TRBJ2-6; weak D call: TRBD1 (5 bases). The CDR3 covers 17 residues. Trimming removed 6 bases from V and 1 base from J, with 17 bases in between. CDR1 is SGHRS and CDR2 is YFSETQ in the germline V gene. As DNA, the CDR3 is TGCGCCAGCACCCTTGGTTCAGGGCCATCTGGGGCCAACGTCCTGACTTTC. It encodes CASTLGSGPSGANVLTF.

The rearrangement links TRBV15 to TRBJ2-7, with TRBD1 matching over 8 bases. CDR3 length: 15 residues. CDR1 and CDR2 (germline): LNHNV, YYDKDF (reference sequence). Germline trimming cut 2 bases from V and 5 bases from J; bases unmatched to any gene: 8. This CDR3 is CATSRKYRGMDEQYV. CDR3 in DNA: TGTGCCACCAGCAGAAAGTACAGGGGGATGGACGAGCAGTACGTC.

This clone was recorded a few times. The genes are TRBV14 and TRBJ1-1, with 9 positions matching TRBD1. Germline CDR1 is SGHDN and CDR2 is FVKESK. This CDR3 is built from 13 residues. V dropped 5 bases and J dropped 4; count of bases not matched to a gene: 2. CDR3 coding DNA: TGTGCCAGCAGCTCACAGGGGGCCACTGAAGCTTTCTTT. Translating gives CASSSQGATEAFF.

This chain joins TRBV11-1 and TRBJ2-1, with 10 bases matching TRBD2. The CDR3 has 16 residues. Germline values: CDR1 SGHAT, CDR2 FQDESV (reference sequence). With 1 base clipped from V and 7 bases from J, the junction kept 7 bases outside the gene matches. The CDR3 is CASSLDLLAGVNEQFF. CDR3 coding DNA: TGTGCCAGCAGCTTAGACCTTCTAGCGGGGGTTAATGAGCAGTTCTTC.

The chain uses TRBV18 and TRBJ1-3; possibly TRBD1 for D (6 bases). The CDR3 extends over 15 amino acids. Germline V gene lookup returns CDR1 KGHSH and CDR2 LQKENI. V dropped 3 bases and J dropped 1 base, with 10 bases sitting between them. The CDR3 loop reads CASSPRGQSGNTIYF. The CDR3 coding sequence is TGTGCCAGCTCACCTCGGGGGCAATCTGGAAACACCATATATTTT. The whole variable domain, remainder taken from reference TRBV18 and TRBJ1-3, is NAGVMQNPRHLVRRRGQEARLRCSPMKGHSHVYWYRQLPEEGLKFMVYLQKENIIDESGMPKERFSAEFPKEGPSILRIQQVVRGDSAAYFCASSPRGQSGNTIYFGEGSWLTVV.

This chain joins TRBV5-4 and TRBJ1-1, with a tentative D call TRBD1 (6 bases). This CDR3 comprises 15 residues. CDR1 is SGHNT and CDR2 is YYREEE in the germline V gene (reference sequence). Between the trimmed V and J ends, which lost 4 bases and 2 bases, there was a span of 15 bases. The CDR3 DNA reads TGTGCCAGCAGCCTGGGGGCAGGGGTAAACACTGAAGCTTTCTTT. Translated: CASSLGAGVNTEAFF.

CDR3 bases: TGCGCCAGCAGCCAAAGGGACAACGGACTCGAGCAGTACTTC. This translates into CASSQRDNGLEQYF. The V gene is TRBV4-1, the J gene TRBJ2-7; TRBD1 might be the D (6 bases). The V end lost 2 bases, the J end lost 6 bases, and 14 bases lay between the germline ends. Germline V gene lookup returns CDR1 MGHRA and CDR2 YSYEKL. The CDR3 is 14 residues long.

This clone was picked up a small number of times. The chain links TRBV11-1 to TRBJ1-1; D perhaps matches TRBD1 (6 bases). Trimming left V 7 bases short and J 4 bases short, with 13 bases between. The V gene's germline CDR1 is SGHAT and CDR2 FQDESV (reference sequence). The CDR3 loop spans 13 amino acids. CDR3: CASTVVGATEAFF. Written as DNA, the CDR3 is TGTGCCAGCACCGTCGTGGGGGCCACTGAAGCTTTCTTT.